This TCR beta chain was sequenced in a study of T cell responses to AZD1222 COVID-19 vaccine. General observations from the study: Increases in Spike-specific TCR breadth and depth were seen after two AZD1222 doses. White British donors predominated, females outnumbered males, and clonal diversity was possibly underestimated.

A note on this clone: Its antigen remains unknown.

Libraries were prepared by immunoSEQ multiplex PCR; TCRdb keeps only in-frame clonotypes and omits some of them. The table lists 140,000 to 150,000 clones, nearly 95% of them singletons, with about 5.1% in the top ten. The TCR originated in an adult in good health. Sequences were derived from peripheral blood, sampled on day 0 of AZD1222 vaccination.

CDR3 sequence reads: CASRSPNEQFF. CDR3 bases: TGTGCCAGCAGGAGCCCCAATGAGCAGTTCTTC. This chain uses TRBV28 with TRBJ2-1; no firm D call. This CDR3 contains 11 residues. Germline V CDR1 and CDR2: MDHEN, SYDVKM. Deletions cut 6 bases from V and 6 bases from J, with 6 bases between.